This passage covers 2 T cell receptor beta chains from one sample sequenced in a study of T cell responses to AZD1222 COVID-19 vaccine. Produced via immunoSEQ multiplex PCR; TCRdb's table is partial and in-frame only. The sample carries around 100,000 clones, roughly 86% recorded once. Sequences were derived from peripheral blood, sampled 28 days after the second dose of the MenACWY control vaccine. These receptors all come from an adult who received the MenACWY meningococcal vaccine as a control.

This chain links TRBV6-5 with TRBJ2-7; TRBD2 matches at 7 bases. CDR3 size: 14 residues. The V segment lost 2 bases and the J segment 5 bases; nucleotides outside the gene matches: 6. Per the germline V gene, CDR1 is MNHEY and CDR2 is SVGAGI. In DNA, the CDR3 is TGTGCCAGCAGTTACGGGAGGGCAGCGGACGAGCAGTACTTC. This gives the protein CASSYGRAADEQYF.

This clone was detected once. This chain joins TRBV25-1 and TRBJ2-5, with D possibly matching TRBD2 (6 bases). The V and J ends lost 3 bases and 1 base respectively, with 9 bases between them. The germline gives CDR1 MGHDK, CDR2 SYGVNS. This CDR3 spans 14 amino acids. The CDR3: CASSEGGTQETQYF. CDR3 sequence (DNA): TGTGCCAGCAGTGAGGGCGGGACCCAAGAGACCCAGTACTTC.